The rows below give T cell receptor beta chains drawn from one sample of a study of shared clonotypes between healthy human individuals. Profiling relied on immunoSEQ multiplex PCR, and the TCRdb table lists in-frame clones only, not all of them. This table has 650,000 to 800,000 clones, over 60% appearing once. The sequencing sample was made of memory CD4+ T cells sorted from blood. The origin of the receptors is a woman aged 25 to 39 in good health. Each CDR3 is given with its conserved first and last residue. The D gene is left open where the match is weak. Not every row has a clone size; where given, it reads once, few, many or a size class.

TGTGCCAGCAGTCGACCCGGGGGGAATGAAAAACTGTTTTTT CASSRPGGNEKLFF NA NA 14 TRBJ1-4 TRBV27
TGTGCCAGCAAGACAGTCAATGAGCAGTTCTTC CASKTVNEQFF NA NA 11 TRBJ2-1 TRBV7-7
TGCGCCAGCGCTTTATCTAGCGGGATTTATAATGAGCAGTTCTTC CASALSSGIYNEQFF TRBD2 NA 15 TRBJ2-1 TRBV5-1
TGCGCCAGCAGCCAAGATGGGTGGGCGGGAGTATCGAATGAGCAGTTCTTC CASSQDGWAGVSNEQFF TRBD2 NA 17 TRBJ2-1 TRBV4-1
TGTGCCAGCAGTTTTCGGTATGGATTCGGTGGAAACACCATATATTTT CASSFRYGFGGNTIYF NA NA 16 TRBJ1-3 TRBV27
TGTGCCAGCAGCCCCCGGACTAGCGGGGTCACAGATACGCAGTATTTT CASSPRTSGVTDTQYF TRBD2 NA 16 TRBJ2-3 TRBV7-9
TGTGCCAGCAGCTTCGCAGGGGGCAATCAGCCCCAGCATTTT CASSFAGGNQPQHF NA NA 14 TRBJ1-5 TRBV7-2
TGTGCCAGCAGTCGCAGAGTGGGGGGGCGAGATACGCAGTATTTT CASSRRVGGRDTQYF NA NA 15 TRBJ2-3 TRBV28
TGTGCCAGCAGCTTAAGGGCGGGGGGACAGGGGAACTCCTACGAGCAGTACTTC CASSLRAGGQGNSYEQYF TRBD1 few 18 TRBJ2-7 TRBV7-2
TGCAGCGTTGGGTCGGACAGGGTCGAAGGCTACACCTTC CSVGSDRVEGYTF TRBD1 few 13 TRBJ1-2 TRBV29-1
TGTGCCAGCTCACCCCGACAGGGGTTCGCGAACACCGGGGAGCTGTTTTTT CASSPRQGFANTGELFF TRBD1 NA 17 TRBJ2-2 TRBV18
TGTGCCAGCAGCGACTCGTGGGGGCCCCAGCATTTT CASSDSWGPQHF NA NA 12 TRBJ1-5 TRBV7-6
TGTGCCAGCAGCTCCCGGTTCGGATACGAGCAGTACTTC CASSSRFGYEQYF NA NA 13 TRBJ2-7 TRBV7-2
TGTGCCAGCAGTGTTGAAGGGGGATATAGCAATCAGCCCCAGCATTTT CASSVEGGYSNQPQHF NA NA 16 TRBJ1-5 TRBV6-1
TGTGCCAGTAACCACAGGATGAACACTGAAGCTTTCTTT CASNHRMNTEAFF NA NA 13 TRBJ1-1 TRBV19
TGTGCCAGCAGCTTAGTTTCTCTAGTTACAGATACGCAGTATTTT CASSLVSLVTDTQYF NA NA 15 TRBJ2-3 TRBV7-2
TGTGCCAGCAGCCCCACAGGGCAGGTTGAAGCTTTCTTT CASSPTGQVEAFF NA few 13 TRBJ1-1 TRBV7-9
TGTGCCAGCAGCCAAGACCTGACAGGGAAACGGGAAAAACTGTTTTTT CASSQDLTGKREKLFF TRBD1 NA 16 TRBJ1-4 TRBV6-6
TGTGCCAGCAGCCCGACGTTCGAGGGTGGCTACAATGAGCAGTTCTTC CASSPTFEGGYNEQFF NA NA 16 TRBJ2-1 TRBV11-2
TGTGCCAGCAGTTCGAGTAGCGGGTACAATGAGCAGTTCTTC CASSSSSGYNEQFF TRBD2 NA 14 TRBJ2-1 TRBV2
TGTGCCAGCAGCTCTGGGGACATCCGAGCCAACGTCCTGACTTTC CASSSGDIRANVLTF NA NA 15 TRBJ2-6 TRBV5-4
TGTGCCAGCAGCCGCGGTAGCTCCTACAATGAGCAGTTCTTC CASSRGSSYNEQFF NA few 14 TRBJ2-1 TRBV7-8
TGTGCCAGCAGTTTTAGTCGTTTTTCCCAGCATTTT CASSFSRFSQHF NA NA 12 TRBJ1-5 TRBV28
TGTGCCAGCAAGTCGTTCTCGGAGAGCAACTATGGCTACACCTTC CASKSFSESNYGYTF NA NA 15 TRBJ1-2 TRBV27
TGTGCCACCCAAGTTCAGCGGGCGACAGATACGCAGTATTTT CATQVQRATDTQYF NA NA 14 TRBJ2-3 TRBV15
TGCAGCGTTGAAGGGACCTACTACAATGAGCAGTTCTTC CSVEGTYYNEQFF NA NA 13 TRBJ2-1 TRBV29-1
TGCGCCAGCAGCCGCGGAGGCGGGACCTACAATGAGCAGTTCTTC CASSRGGGTYNEQFF NA NA 15 TRBJ2-1 TRBV5-1
TGTGCCAGCAGTGGAGGTGGTTTCAATGAGCAGTTCTTC CASSGGGFNEQFF NA few 13 TRBJ2-1 TRBV7-3
TGTGCCAGCAGTTTATGGGGGCCGAGGACAGCGAACACTGAAGCTTTCTTT CASSLWGPRTANTEAFF NA NA 17 TRBJ1-1 TRBV27
TGTGCCAGCAGCGGACCGGGACAGGGTATCAATGAGCAGTTCTTC CASSGPGQGINEQFF TRBD1 NA 15 TRBJ2-1 TRBV7-9
TGTGCCAGCAGTGAAGTTGGAGATATCATGAACACTGAAGCTTTCTTT CASSEVGDIMNTEAFF NA NA 16 TRBJ1-1 TRBV2
TGTGCCAGCAGTGAATTTGGGGGCGCTTCTGGGGCCAACGTCCTGACTTTC CASSEFGGASGANVLTF NA NA 17 TRBJ2-6 TRBV6-1